The clone carrying this TCR beta chain was recorded once. Its antigen is not identified. This entry is derived from a study of PD-L1 blockade in urothelial cancer. As for the study in general: Blood drawn 3 weeks (second dose) and 6 weeks after treatment start was analyzed. Study results and limitations: Having blood TCR clonality under the median before treatment predicted better survival.

TCR analog templates of synthetic origin were spiked into each PCR. The repertoire was sequenced with immunoSEQ multiplex PCR; TCRdb's copy has only in-frame clones and lacks some. The sample contains tens of thousands of clones, around 85% of which appear only once. The time point is: pretreatment peripheral blood. The sequencing here drew on PBMCs, taken around atezolizumab (anti-PD-L1) treatment. The receptor was isolated from a man aged 60 to 75 with urothelial cancer.

This CDR3 is CASSPDRATEAFF. DNA for the CDR3: TGTGCCAGCAGCCCGGACAGGGCAACTGAAGCTTTCTTT. The chain combines TRBV7-8 with TRBJ1-1; 8 bases agree with TRBD1. From germline, CDR1 is SGHVS and CDR2 FQNEAQ. The V segment lost 5 bases and the J segment 5 bases; nucleotides outside the gene matches: 4. The CDR3 runs 13 residues.